The 28 T cell receptor beta chains listed next were all sequenced from one sample in a study of early T cells in non-severe SARS-CoV-2 infection. One entry per CDR3 protein results from TCRdb running MiXCR on the 5' RACE reads. The sample holds under 50,000 distinct CDR3 sequences, about a quarter seen once. This sample comprised whole blood, obtained at baseline. These receptors all come from an adult who was a healthcare worker with PCR-confirmed SARS-CoV-2 infection or an uninfected control (not recorded which).

The rearrangement joins TRBV20-1 to TRBJ1-1, with D possibly being TRBD1 (5 bases). Germline-derived CDR1 and CDR2 are DFQATT and SNEGSKA (reference sequence). The CDR3 covers 12 residues. Trimming cost V 4 bases and J 1 base, with 7 bases left between them. The CDR3 region has the DNA TGCAGTGCTAAACAGGCGAACACTGAAGCTTTCTTT. Amino acids: CSAKQANTEAFF.

This clonotype was seen a handful of times. This chain joins TRBV20-1 and TRBJ2-5; 9 bases are a match to TRBD2. V lost 2 bases and J lost 5; bases outside the gene matches: 9. The germline V gene encodes CDR1 DFQATT and CDR2 SNEGSKA (reference sequence). This CDR3 has 15 amino acids. CDR3 residues: CSARSGASGDETQYF. In DNA form, the CDR3 reads TGCAGTGCTAGATCGGGGGCTAGCGGGGACGAGACCCAGTACTTC.

V is TRBV5-1 and J is TRBJ2-7; D is unresolved. This CDR3 is 12 amino acids long. Trimming shortened V by 4 bases and J by 2 bases, and 7 bases separated the two germline ends. The germline gives CDR1 SGHRS, CDR2 YFSETQ. CDR3 amino acids: CASSNSPYEQYF. In DNA form, the CDR3 reads TGCGCCAGCAGCAACTCTCCCTACGAGCAGTACTTC.

The genes are TRBV20-1 and TRBJ1-1; tentative D call: TRBD1 (6 bases). Germline CDR1 is DFQATT and CDR2 is SNEGSKA (reference sequence). The CDR3 runs to 12 residues. CDR3 sequence reads: CRAFRGDTEAFF. DNA for the CDR3: TGCAGGGCTTTCAGGGGCGATACTGAAGCTTTCTTT.

This clonotype came up a few times. CDR3 nucleotides: TGTGCCAGCAGTAAGATGGGGGAAGCTTTCTTT. It yields the protein CASSKMGEAFF. The V and J genes are TRBV27 and TRBJ1-1; D gene ambiguous. The CDR3 length is 11 residues. The germline V and J ends were trimmed by 5 bases and 8 bases, with 9 bases remaining between them. Germline CDR1 is MNHEY and CDR2 is SMNVEV (reference sequence).

This clonotype was seen a handful of times. The chain carries TRBV29-1 and TRBJ2-1; no reliable D call. V shed 4 bases and J shed 4 bases, with 8 bases lying between them. Germline lookup yields CDR1 SQVTM and CDR2 ANQGSEA. There are 12 residues in the CDR3. Here the CDR3 DNA reads TGCAGCGTTGGACACGTATACAATGAGCAGTTCTTC. This codes for CSVGHVYNEQFF.

This clonotype appeared many times. The CDR3 DNA reads as TGTGCCAGCAGCCCACGACTAGCGGGGGCACTCGGAGATACGCAGTATTTT. Protein sequence: CASSPRLAGALGDTQYF. J is TRBJ2-3 and V is TRBV6-5, with 12 bases that match TRBD2. The CDR3 runs to 17 residues. From germline, CDR1 is MNHEY and CDR2 SVGAGI. After removal of 6 bases from V and 5 bases from J, the junction contained 12 bases not matched to a gene.

This clonotype was counted only a few times. The chain is built from TRBV12-3 or TRBV12-4 and TRBJ1-2, with 8 bases identical to TRBD1. CDR3 size: 12 residues. V shed 10 bases, J shed 4 bases, and the junction held 5 bases outside the gene matches. This CDR3 is CATSDRGYGYTF. Here the CDR3 DNA reads TGTGCCACCTCTGACAGGGGCTATGGCTACACCTTC.

This clonotype turned up a few times. The chain is built from TRBV20-1 and TRBJ2-4; D may be TRBD1 (5 bases). The length of the CDR3 is 13 residues. Germline CDR1 DFQATT, CDR2 SNEGSKA (reference sequence). The V end was cut by 4 bases, the J end by 3 bases, with 10 bases between. The CDR3: CSAIRQNKNIQYF. CDR3 nucleotide sequence: TGCAGTGCTATTCGACAGAACAAAAACATTCAGTACTTC.

V gene TRBV7-8 combines with J gene TRBJ1-5, with D perhaps TRBD1 (6 bases). CDR3 length: 16 amino acids. Germline V CDR1 and CDR2: SGHVS, FQNEAQ. The ends were cut back, 5 bases at V and 0 bases at J, with 14 bases in the middle. The CDR3 bases are TGTGCCAGCAGCCTACGGGGGGCGGTTAGCAATCAGCCCCAGCATTTT. This sequence encodes CASSLRGAVSNQPQHF.

The chain links TRBV7-2 to TRBJ1-1, with D maybe TRBD1 (5 bases). V was cut by 5 bases and J by 4 bases, with 11 bases left in between. CDR1 is SGHTA, CDR2 FQGNSA, per germline. The CDR3 extends over 13 amino acids. The CDR3 DNA follows: TGTGCCAGCAGCCCCCGGAGGGGCACTGAAGCTTTCTTT. Translating it yields CASSPRRGTEAFF.

This chain connects TRBV29-1 to TRBJ1-1, with D perhaps matching TRBD1 (6 bases). The germline V gene has CDR1 SQVTM and CDR2 ANQGSEA. There are 13 residues in the CDR3. V gave up 5 bases and J gave up 3 bases, with 13 bases separating them. The DNA for the CDR3 is TGCAGCGTTAGGACAGCGACTGACACTGAAGCTTTCTTT. It codes for CSVRTATDTEAFF.

J is TRBJ2-7 and V is TRBV20-1; perhaps D is TRBD1 or TRBD2 (5 bases each). The germline V gene encodes CDR1 DFQATT and CDR2 SNEGSKA (reference sequence). Deletions cut 2 bases from V and 9 bases from J, with 17 bases between. CDR3 length: 13 residues. This chain's CDR3 is CSARPPDWGGQYF. In DNA form, the CDR3 reads TGCAGTGCTAGACCTCCGGACTGGGGCGGGCAGTACTTC.

The chain uses TRBV12-3 or TRBV12-4 and TRBJ1-1; no clear D gene. The ends were cut back, 3 bases at V and 3 bases at J, with 8 bases in the middle. CDR3 length equals 13 residues. CDR3 sequence (DNA): TGTGCCAGCAGTTTGGGCCAGGACACTGAAGCTTTCTTT. Amino acids: CASSLGQDTEAFF.

This rearrangement joins TRBV5-5 to TRBJ1-6; 11 positions agree with TRBD1. Germline-derived CDR1 and CDR2 are SGHKS and YYEKEE (reference sequence). Trimming removed 0 bases from V and 7 bases from J; junction bases left unmatched: 3. This CDR3 comprises 16 residues. The CDR3 bases are TGTGCCAGCAGCTTGGGGACAGGGGGCGCGAATTCACCCCTCCACTTT. Amino acids: CASSLGTGGANSPLHF.

This clonotype has just a few counts. This chain connects TRBV20-1 to TRBJ2-3; no clear D gene. Germline CDR1 and CDR2: DFQATT and SNEGSKA (reference sequence). Between the trimmed V and J ends, which lost 1 base and 6 bases, there was a span of 17 bases. The length of the CDR3 is 15 residues. DNA of the CDR3: TGCAGTGCTAGAGGTCCCGGTCTGGCCCGTGATACGCAGTATTTT. Its protein is CSARGPGLARDTQYF.

This clonotype was observed at least ten times. This rearrangement joins TRBV6-1 to TRBJ1-2; D is possibly TRBD1 (6 bases). V lost 2 bases and J lost 6, with 16 bases in between. The CDR3 has 15 residues. The germline V gene has CDR1 MNHNS and CDR2 SASEGT. Written as DNA, the CDR3 is TGTGCCAGCAGTGAAAATTCGCGGGGGCAAGATGGCTACACCTTC. This translates into CASSENSRGQDGYTF.

The rearrangement joins TRBV6-6 to TRBJ2-1; 10 positions match TRBD2. Germline V gene sequence: CDR1 MNHNY, CDR2 SVGAGI (reference sequence). The CDR3 extends over 15 amino acids. The J segment lost 1 base and the V segment lost 10 bases, leaving 7 bases of the junction unmatched. DNA of the CDR3: TGTGCCACCAGCGGGGGGGCCTCTTCCTACAATGAGCAGTTCTTC. Translating it yields CATSGGASSYNEQFF.

This clonotype was seen only a few times. The V and J genes are TRBV6-6 and TRBJ1-4, with D hard to call. V was shortened by 11 bases and J by 0 bases, with 10 bases between the two germline ends. The CDR3 is 13 amino acids. Germline assignment: CDR1 MNHNY and CDR2 SVGAGI (reference sequence). The CDR3 loop is CAGRRATNEKLFF. The DNA for the CDR3 is TGTGCCGGACGACGGGCAACTAATGAAAAACTGTTTTTT.

This clonotype was counted a few times. This chain links TRBV14 with TRBJ2-7; 8 nucleotides line up with TRBD2. Losses at the gene ends were 4 bases for V and 2 bases for J; bases not matched to a gene: 10. CDR3 length equals 16 residues. Germline values: CDR1 SGHDN, CDR2 FVKESK. CDR3 sequence: CASSPGVAGKPYEQYF. CDR3 coding DNA: TGTGCCAGCAGCCCCGGGGTAGCGGGAAAGCCCTACGAGCAGTACTTC.

This clonotype has just a few counts. The chain's CDR3 is CASSTPYNEQFF. CDR3 coding DNA: TGTGCCAGTAGTACACCTTACAATGAGCAGTTCTTC. The chain links TRBV19 to TRBJ2-1, with D unclear. Germline values: CDR1 LNHDA, CDR2 SQIVND (reference sequence). The CDR3 length is 12 residues. The V and J ends lost 4 bases and 4 bases respectively, with 5 bases between them.

This clonotype was observed a handful of times. The chain couples TRBV7-2 to TRBJ2-1, with TRBD1 matching over 9 bases. Germline V lookup: CDR1 SGHTA, CDR2 FQGNSA. CDR3 length: 15 amino acids. V lost 2 bases to trimming and J lost 3 bases; unmatched junction nucleotides: 2. The CDR3 DNA reads TGTGCCAGCAGCTTACGGGGACAGGGCTACAATGAGCAGTTCTTC. Translated: CASSLRGQGYNEQFF.

This clonotype was observed a handful of times. The chain combines TRBV3-1 with TRBJ2-1; 11 positions match TRBD2. This CDR3 has 18 amino acids. With 2 bases clipped from V and 0 bases from J, the junction kept 6 bases outside the gene matches. From germline, CDR1 is LGHDT and CDR2 YNNKEL (reference sequence). CDR3 sequence reads: CASSQISGGVRSYNEQFF. Here the CDR3 DNA reads TGTGCCAGCAGCCAAATTAGCGGGGGGGTTCGCTCCTACAATGAGCAGTTCTTC.

This clonotype was counted a few times. V and J are TRBV7-9 and TRBJ2-3; D possibly corresponds to TRBD2 (5 bases). Per germline, CDR1 SEHNR and CDR2 FQNEAQ (reference sequence). V lost 6 bases, J lost 7 bases, and 14 bases lay in between. This CDR3 is built from 13 residues. CDR3 sequence reads: CASSRGPSNTQYF. In DNA, the CDR3 is TGTGCCAGCAGTCGGGGTCCCTCGAATACGCAGTATTTT. Using reference TRBV7-9 and TRBJ2-3 for the parts outside the CDR3, the full variable domain is DTGVSQNPRHKITKRGQNVTFRCDPISEHNRLYWYRQTLGQGPEFLTYFQNEAQLEKSRLLSDRFSAERPKGSFSTLEIQRTEQGDSAMYLCASSRGPSNTQYFGPGTRLTVL.

This clonotype was observed at least ten times. The chain recombines TRBV10-3 with TRBJ1-5, with unresolved D. The CDR3 consists of 15 residues. The V gene's germline CDR1 is ENHRY and CDR2 SYGVKD. Trimming removed 0 bases from V and 4 bases from J, with 10 bases in between. CDR3 sequence: CAISESRSRNQPQHF. The CDR3 DNA is TGTGCCATCAGTGAGTCGAGGTCCCGGAATCAGCCCCAGCATTTT.

The V and J genes are TRBV6-6 and TRBJ2-7; no definite D call. This CDR3 contains 13 residues. V was cut by 4 bases and J by 3 bases, with 10 bases left in between. Germline V gene lookup returns CDR1 MNHNY and CDR2 SVGAGI (reference sequence). The CDR3 reads CASSSGVVYEQYF. The CDR3 DNA is TGTGCCAGCAGTTCTGGGGTGGTCTACGAGCAGTACTTC.

The V call is TRBV7-2, the J call TRBJ1-5; D ambiguous. Germline CDR1 and CDR2: SGHTA and FQGNSA. Between the trimmed V and J ends, which lost 7 bases and 6 bases, there was a span of 13 bases. The CDR3 is 13 residues long. DNA of the CDR3: TGTGCCAGCACCTTCATATCGGGTCAGCCCCAGCATTTT. Translation: CASTFISGQPQHF.

This chain uses TRBV7-9 with TRBJ1-4; TRBD1 aligns across 9 bases. After removal of 7 bases from V and 8 bases from J, the junction contained 8 bases not matched to a gene. The germline CDR1 and CDR2 sequences are SEHNR and FQNEAQ (reference sequence). The CDR3 spans 14 residues. CDR3 sequence reads: CASIQGQGREKLFF. The CDR3, as DNA: TGTGCCAGCATCCAAGGACAGGGGCGCGAAAAACTGTTTTTT.